This TCR beta chain comes out of a study of T cell changes during pregnancy in multiple sclerosis. Libraries were prepared by immunoSEQ multiplex PCR; TCRdb keeps only in-frame clonotypes and omits some of them. The data contain 52,000 or so clones, just under 90% of them singletons. This receptor was obtained from a female donor with multiple sclerosis, enrolled in a pregnancy study. Source: CD4+ T cells from peripheral blood mononuclear cells, taken in the first trimester of pregnancy.

The CDR3 sequence: CASSRLAGGERGETQYF. The CDR3 DNA reads TGTGCCAGCAGCAGACTAGCGGGGGGCGAGAGGGGAGAGACCCAGTACTTC. The chain joins TRBV7-2 to TRBJ2-5; TRBD2 matches 13 bases. This CDR3 comprises 17 residues. The V and J ends lost 5 bases and 4 bases, in that order; junction bases with no gene match: 10. Germline V CDR1 and CDR2: SGHTA, FQGNSA. The whole variable domain, filled in from reference TRBV7-2 and TRBJ2-5, reads GAGVSQSPSNKVTEKGKDVELRCDPISGHTALYWYRQSLGQGLEFLIYFQGNSAPDKSGLPSDRFSAERTGGSVSTLTIQRTQQEDSAVYLCASSRLAGGERGETQYFGPGTRLLVL.